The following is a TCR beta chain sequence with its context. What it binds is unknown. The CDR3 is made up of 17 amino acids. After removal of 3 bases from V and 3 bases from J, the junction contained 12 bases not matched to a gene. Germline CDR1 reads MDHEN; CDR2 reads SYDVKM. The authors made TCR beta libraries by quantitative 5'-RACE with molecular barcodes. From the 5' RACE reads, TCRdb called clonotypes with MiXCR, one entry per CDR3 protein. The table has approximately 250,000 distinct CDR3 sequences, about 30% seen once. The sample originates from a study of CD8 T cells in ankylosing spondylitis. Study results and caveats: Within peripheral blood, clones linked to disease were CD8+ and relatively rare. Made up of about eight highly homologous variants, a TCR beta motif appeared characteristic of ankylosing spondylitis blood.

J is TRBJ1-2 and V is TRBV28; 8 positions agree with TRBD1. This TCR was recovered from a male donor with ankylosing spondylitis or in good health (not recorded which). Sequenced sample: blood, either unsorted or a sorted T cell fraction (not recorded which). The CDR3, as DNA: TGTGCCAGCAGTTTCGGACAGGGATATCTGGGGGACTATGGCTACACCTTC. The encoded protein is CASSFGQGYLGDYGYTF.